The rows below give T cell receptor beta chains drawn from one sample of a study of control samples from healthy donors and cancer patients. Clones were sequenced by immunoSEQ multiplex PCR, and TCRdb holds only the in-frame ones, with some missing. The sample has some 120,000 clones, 93% seen once. The specimen was blood. The receptors come from a young man in good health. CDR3s include the opening cysteine and the closing phenylalanine or tryptophan. Fields, in order: D gene, V gene, clone size, J gene, CDR3 DNA, CDR3 protein. The D gene is left open where the match is weak. Size is omitted from some rows. Given values are once, few, many or a class for expanded clones.

>TRBD1|TRBV7-2|NA|TRBJ1-3
TGTGCCAGCAGCAACCAGGGGGCAGGAAACACCATATATTTT
CASSNQGAGNTIYF
>NA|TRBV21-1|NA|TRBJ1-6
TGTGCCAGCAGCAAAAAAGACCGGGGTGTGAGAGATAATTCACCCCTCCACTTT
CASSKKDRGVRDNSPLHF
>NA|TRBV10-1|NA|TRBJ2-2
TGCGCCAGCAGTGAGTACGGGGACACCGGGGAGCTGTTTTTT
CASSEYGDTGELFF
>NA|TRBV19|NA|TRBJ1-5
TGTGCCAGTAGTATCGACAGAGCTAATCAGCCCCAGCATTTT
CASSIDRANQPQHF
>NA|TRBV5-4|NA|TRBJ2-3
TGTGCCAGCAGCGTGCCCAATCCAGATACGCAGTATTTT
CASSVPNPDTQYF
>TRBD1|TRBV18|NA|TRBJ1-3
TGTGCCAGCTCACCGGGTGGAGGACAGGGATCGGACACCATATATTTT
CASSPGGGQGSDTIYF
>NA|TRBV6-5|NA|TRBJ2-1
TGTGCCAGCCGAAGGGGGGGCAGGGGTTGGGAGCAGTTCTTC
CASRRGGRGWEQFF
>TRBD1|TRBV30|NA|TRBJ2-3
TGTGCCTGGAGGGCAGGGGGCCTCGGTGGAGATACGCAGTATTTT
CAWRAGGLGGDTQYF
>NA|TRBV2|NA|TRBJ2-3
TGTGCCAGCAGCCAATTCGCGACACGGGGCACAGATACGCAGTATTTT
CASSQFATRGTDTQYF
>TRBD2|TRBV4-1|NA|TRBJ2-1
TGCGCCAGCAGCCAATCCCTAGCGGGGGGTTACAATGAGCAGTTCTTC
CASSQSLAGGYNEQFF
>NA|TRBV19|NA|TRBJ2-2
TGTGCCAGTAGTGGGCCGCGCACCGGGGAGCTGTTTTTT
CASSGPRTGELFF
>NA|TRBV5-6|once|TRBJ1-1
TGTGCCAGCAGCTTGCTGGGGACTGAAGCTTTCTTT
CASSLLGTEAFF
>NA|TRBV18|NA|TRBJ1-1
TGTGCCAGCTCACCGGGAAGGCAGGGGCTTACTGAAGCTTTCTTT
CASSPGRQGLTEAFF
>NA|TRBV21-1|few|TRBJ1-2
TGTGCCAGCAGCAAGGAAGGGACTTACTATGGCTACACCTTC
CASSKEGTYYGYTF
>NA|TRBV7-9|once|TRBJ2-6
TGTGCCAGCAGCTTCGCCGGGGGCTCTGGGGCCAACGTCCTGACTTTC
CASSFAGGSGANVLTF
>NA|TRBV5-5|NA|TRBJ2-7
TGTGCCAGCAGTTTCGTACGACATAGGGAGGCGACCCCCTACGAGCAGTACTTC
CASSFVRHREATPYEQYF
>TRBD2|TRBV28|NA|TRBJ2-7
TGTGCCAGCAGTTTTACGGGACTAGGCCACGAGCAGTACTTC
CASSFTGLGHEQYF
>NA|TRBV2|NA|TRBJ1-5
TGTGCCAGCAGAGCGGCAGGAATACAGCCCCAGCATTTT
CASRAAGIQPQHF
>NA|TRBV7-2|NA|TRBJ2-7
TGTGCCAGCAGCACCGTGGGGTCCGGATCATACGAGCAGTACTTC
CASSTVGSGSYEQYF
>NA|TRBV27|NA|TRBJ2-3
TGTGCCAGCAGTTGGGGGACCACAGGGAGGGAAGATACGCAGTATTTT
CASSWGTTGREDTQYF
>TRBD1|TRBV4-1|once|TRBJ2-5
TGCGCCAGCAGCCCCAGGGGGCAAGAGACCCAGTACTTC
CASSPRGQETQYF
>TRBD1|TRBV5-1|NA|TRBJ1-1
TGCGCCAGCAGCGGACAGGGGGCAGGGAACACTGAAGCTTTCTTT
CASSGQGAGNTEAFF
>NA|TRBV2|NA|TRBJ2-5
TGTGCCAGCAACAGGGACTTGGGCAGGGGAGAGACCCAGTACTTC
CASNRDLGRGETQYF
>NA|TRBV6-5|NA|TRBJ1-3
TGTGCCACCTCGTTGCTCTCTGGAAACACCATATATTTT
CATSLLSGNTIYF
>TRBD2|TRBV9|NA|TRBJ2-5
TGTGCCAGCAGCGTGGGAGGGCCGGGTCCTCTGGGGACCCAGTACTTC
CASSVGGPGPLGTQYF
>TRBD1|TRBV19|NA|TRBJ1-4
TGTGCCAGTAGCCCTACAGGGGGTTGGGGTGAAAAACTGTTTTTT
CASSPTGGWGEKLFF
>NA|TRBV10-1|NA|TRBJ2-1
NA
CASSSSGGTNNEQFF
>NA|TRBV6-6|NA|TRBJ1-2
TGTGCCAGCAATATAACATGGCAGGGGAACTATGGCTACACCTTC
CASNITWQGNYGYTF
>NA|TRBV18|NA|TRBJ1-1
TGTGCCAGCTCACCGGGCCGAATGAACACTGAAGCTTTCTTT
CASSPGRMNTEAFF
>NA|TRBV3-1/TRBV3-2|NA|TRBJ1-1
TGTGCCAGCAGCCCGGGAGTGAATGAAGCTTTCTTT
CASSPGVNEAFF
>NA|TRBV7-2|NA|TRBJ2-7
TGTGCCAGCAGCTCCCTAGACGGGGTGGCAATCTACGAGCAGTACTTC
CASSSLDGVAIYEQYF
>NA|TRBV15|NA|TRBJ1-1
TGTGCCACCAGCAGAGATCAGGGGATGAACACTGAAGCTTTCTTT
CATSRDQGMNTEAFF
>TRBD1|TRBV6-2/TRBV6-3|few|TRBJ1-2
TGTGCCAGCAGTCGGACTAGACAGGGTGAGGGCTATGGCTACACCTTC
CASSRTRQGEGYGYTF
>NA|TRBV3-1/TRBV3-2|NA|TRBJ2-2
TGTGCCAGCAGCCAAGATCTTGGAGGGGCGGGCGGGGAGCTGTTTTTT
CASSQDLGGAGGELFF
>NA|TRBV5-8|NA|TRBJ1-1
TGTGCCAGCAGCTTGTCGAGGTTACGCAACACTGAAGCTTTCTTT
CASSLSRLRNTEAFF
>NA|TRBV6-6|NA|TRBJ2-5
TGTGCCAGCATCAGTGTTAGGGGGGGACATGAGACCCAGTACTTC
CASISVRGGHETQYF
>TRBD1|TRBV3-1/TRBV3-2|NA|TRBJ2-5
TGTGCCAGCAGCCAGGGACAGGCGCTCCAAGAGACCCAGTACTTC
CASSQGQALQETQYF
>NA|TRBV19|NA|TRBJ1-2
TGTGCCAGCACACAACTCAGGGCCTATGGCTACACCTTC
CASTQLRAYGYTF
>TRBD1|TRBV2|NA|TRBJ1-2
TGTGCCAGCAGCCCGGGACAGGGGGGGAATGGCTACACCTTC
CASSPGQGGNGYTF
>TRBD1|TRBV30|NA|TRBJ1-3
TGTGCCTGGAATCCCCCAGGGGGTGGAAACACCATATATTTT
CAWNPPGGGNTIYF
>TRBD2|TRBV15|NA|TRBJ2-3
TGTGCCACCAGCAGTCCGGAACTAGCGGGATTCACAGATACGCAGTATTTT
CATSSPELAGFTDTQYF
>NA|TRBV7-2|NA|TRBJ2-5
TGTGCCAGCAGCTCCCCCCCGGCCCGGGGAGAGACCCAGTACTTC
CASSSPPARGETQYF
>NA|TRBV5-1|NA|TRBJ2-3
TGCGCCAGCAGCTTAAGGGGAACAGGCACAGATACGCAGTATTTT
CASSLRGTGTDTQYF
>TRBD2|TRBV6-2/TRBV6-3|NA|TRBJ2-3
TGTGCCAGCAGTTACGCCTCCGGACTAGCGGAAACAGATACGCAGTATTTT
CASSYASGLAETDTQYF
>NA|TRBV7-2|NA|TRBJ2-3
TGTGCCAGCAGCTTAGTATTAGCGGGCACAGATACGCAGTATTTT
CASSLVLAGTDTQYF
>NA|TRBV7-9|NA|TRBJ1-2
TGTGCCAGCAGCTGGACAGCGGACACCGGCTACACCTTC
CASSWTADTGYTF
>TRBD1|TRBV6-6|NA|TRBJ2-1
TGTGCCAGCAGCCCGGGACAGGGGGCCGGTGAGCAGTTCTTC
CASSPGQGAGEQFF
>NA|TRBV27|NA|TRBJ2-5
TGTGCCAGCAGCCCTCGGACAGAAGTGTACCAAGAGACCCAGTACTTC
CASSPRTEVYQETQYF
>TRBD1|TRBV5-1|NA|TRBJ2-2
TGCGCCAGCAGCTCGGGACAGGAAGCCGGGGAGCTGTTTTTT
CASSSGQEAGELFF
>NA|TRBV6-5|NA|TRBJ1-4
TGTGCCAGCACGTCAAAGGTTCAGGAAAAACTGTTTTTT
CASTSKVQEKLFF
>TRBD1|TRBV5-4|NA|TRBJ1-1
TGTGCCAGCAGCTTGGCCAGGGGGCCCAACACTGAAGCTTTCTTT
CASSLARGPNTEAFF
>NA|TRBV5-1|NA|TRBJ2-3
TGCGCCAGCAGCTTGGGGGGAGCAGATACGCAGTATTTT
CASSLGGADTQYF
>TRBD1|TRBV27|NA|TRBJ1-4
TGTGCCAGCAGGTCGGACAGGGGGCAAGAAAAACTGTTTTTT
CASRSDRGQEKLFF
>NA|TRBV7-9|NA|TRBJ1-2
TGTGCCAGCAGCCCTTCGTTTTCGAACTATGGCTACACCTTC
CASSPSFSNYGYTF
>NA|TRBV11-2|few|TRBJ1-6
TGTGCCAGCAGTTTTGGGGGCTTTTCACCCCTCCACTTT
CASSFGGFSPLHF